The 29 T cell receptor beta chains below were found in one sample sequenced in a study of blood T cell repertoires in COVID-19. Method: immunoSEQ multiplex PCR; TCRdb's copy keeps in-frame clones and lacks some. This table holds roughly 70,000 clones, about 70% found once. The sequencing sample was made of peripheral blood. All receptors derive from a woman aged 70-85 years with acute or convalescent COVID-19.

The J gene is TRBJ2-1, the V gene TRBV14, with a tentative D call TRBD2 (5 bases). CDR1 is SGHDN, CDR2 FVKESK, per germline. Trimming removed 0 bases from V and 4 bases from J, with 13 bases in between. The CDR3 consists of 16 residues. CDR3 coding DNA: TGTGCCAGCAGCCAAGAAGTAGCGCCGATTTACAATGAGCAGTTCTTC. It yields the protein CASSQEVAPIYNEQFF.

The chain joins TRBV6-1 to TRBJ1-5; 8 nucleotides agree with TRBD1. This CDR3 has 16 residues. V was pared by 4 bases and J by 1 base, with 6 bases of the junction left unmatched. CDR1 and CDR2 (germline): MNHNS, SASEGT. CDR3 in amino acids: CASSGTGYDSNQPQHF. The CDR3, as DNA: TGTGCCAGCAGTGGGACAGGGTATGACAGCAATCAGCCCCAGCATTTT.

V usage is TRBV30 and J usage is TRBJ2-5; maybe TRBD1 (6 bases). Germline V gene sequence: CDR1 GTSNPN, CDR2 SVGIG (reference sequence). V lost 0 bases, J lost 5 bases, and 16 bases lay in between. CDR3 length equals 15 residues. The CDR3 sequence is CAWSVRTALSETQYF. DNA for the CDR3: TGTGCCTGGAGTGTACGGACAGCCCTGAGTGAGACCCAGTACTTC.

The chain uses TRBV7-9 and TRBJ2-1, with TRBD2 identical over 8 bases. V was clipped by 4 bases and J by 1 base; unmatched bases: 9. Looked up from germline, CDR1 is SEHNR and CDR2 is FQNEAQ (reference sequence). CDR3 size: 17 residues. The CDR3 protein is CASSSGIGGESYNEQFF. The CDR3 DNA reads TGTGCCAGCAGCTCGGGTATCGGGGGGGAGTCCTACAATGAGCAGTTCTTC. The whole variable domain, remainder taken from reference TRBV7-9 and TRBJ2-1, is DTGVSQNPRHKITKRGQNVTFRCDPISEHNRLYWYRQTLGQGPEFLTYFQNEAQLEKSRLLSDRFSAERPKGSFSTLEIQRTEQGDSAMYLCASSSGIGGESYNEQFFGPGTRLTVL.

The chain recombines TRBV7-9 with TRBJ2-7; the D is unclear. V was pared by 2 bases and J by 4 bases, with 6 bases between. CDR1 SEHNR and CDR2 FQNEAQ come from the germline V gene (reference sequence). CDR3 length: 12 residues. CDR3 nucleotides: TGTGCCAGCAGCTTACAACAGTACGAGCAGTACTTC. Amino acids: CASSLQQYEQYF.

This chain joins TRBV5-5 and TRBJ2-7; a possible D gene is TRBD2 (5 bases). The CDR3 contains 16 residues. From germline, CDR1 is SGHKS and CDR2 YYEKEE (reference sequence). The ends were cut back, 4 bases at V and 4 bases at J, with 21 bases in the middle. The CDR3 DNA is TGTGCCAGCAGCCCCGGGGAGACTTTAGGAGGATACGAGCAGTACTTC. It is translated as CASSPGETLGGYEQYF.

The chain uses TRBV4-2 and TRBJ1-3, with D perhaps TRBD1 (5 bases). In germline, CDR1 is LGHNA, CDR2 YNFKEQ. The CDR3 loop spans 15 amino acids. Trimming stripped 7 bases from V and 0 bases from J, with 13 bases between. The CDR3 DNA sequence: TGTGCCAGCACCCCCTCGACAGACTCTGGAAACACCATATATTTT. It specifies CASTPSTDSGNTIYF.

This clone has more than one count but fewer than ten. This chain links TRBV29-1 with TRBJ2-7, with a possible D match to TRBD1 (5 bases). The CDR3 loop spans 14 amino acids. The ends were cut back, 4 bases at V and 3 bases at J, with 16 bases in the middle. Germline lookup yields CDR1 SQVTM and CDR2 ANQGSEA. CDR3 DNA sequence: TGCAGCGTTGGTGGTCGGACATCACTCTACGAGCAGTACTTC. Translating gives CSVGGRTSLYEQYF.

This clone was found a few times. J is TRBJ1-2 and V is TRBV5-1; 10 bases line up with TRBD1. With V trimmed by 0 bases and J by 4 bases, 3 bases remained unmatched. The CDR3 contains 15 residues. CDR1 and CDR2 (germline): SGHRS, YFSETQ. The DNA of the CDR3 is TGCGCCAGCAGCTTGGCGGGACAGGGGAGCTATGGCTACACCTTC. It translates to CASSLAGQGSYGYTF.

This chain links TRBV5-4 with TRBJ2-1, with D perhaps TRBD2 (5 bases). CDR1 is SGHNT and CDR2 is YYREEE in the germline V gene (reference sequence). The ends were cut back, 4 bases at V and 2 bases at J, with 7 bases in the middle. The CDR3 is 13 amino acids. The CDR3 spells CASSPGTYNEQFF. Here the CDR3 DNA reads TGTGCCAGCAGCCCCGGGACCTACAATGAGCAGTTCTTC.

The J gene is TRBJ2-5, the V gene TRBV6-5; D unclear. The V end was cut by 4 bases, the J end by 1 base, with 13 bases between. Per germline, CDR1 MNHEY and CDR2 SVGAGI. The length of the CDR3 is 15 residues. CDR3 region: CASSSRGIGQETQYF. The DNA for the CDR3 is TGTGCCAGCAGTTCTCGAGGTATCGGCCAAGAGACCCAGTACTTC.

The CDR3 DNA reads as TGTGCCACCAGGTCAGGGGGCGGCAATCAGCCCCAGCATTTT. The encoded protein is CATRSGGGNQPQHF. This rearrangement joins TRBV15 to TRBJ1-5; 8 positions match TRBD1. CDR3 length: 14 residues. V gave up 6 bases and J gave up 2 bases; unmatched junction bases: 3. Germline CDR1 is LNHNV and CDR2 is YYDKDF (reference sequence). The whole variable domain, remainder taken from reference TRBV15 and TRBJ1-5, is DAMVIQNPRYQVTQFGKPVTLSCSQTLNHNVMYWYQQKSSQAPKLLFHYYDKDFNNEADTPDNFQSRRPNTSFCFLDIRSPGLGDTAMYLCATRSGGGNQPQHFGDGTRLSIL.

This chain uses TRBV6-5 with TRBJ2-7; 7 nucleotides agree with TRBD1. The CDR3 has 14 amino acids. Losses at the gene ends were 6 bases for V and 4 bases for J; bases not matched to a gene: 9. Germline V lookup: CDR1 MNHEY, CDR2 SVGAGI. CDR3 bases: TGTGCCAGCAGGCCGGGACAGAAATTGTACGAGCAGTACTTC. Translated: CASRPGQKLYEQYF.

The CDR3 loop reads CASSVRLAVRENEQFF. CDR3 in DNA: TGTGCCAGCAGCGTACGACTAGCGGTGAGGGAAAATGAGCAGTTCTTC. The chain has TRBV9 and TRBJ2-1; 9 bases are shared with TRBD2. The CDR3 is made up of 16 amino acids. Per germline, CDR1 SGDLS and CDR2 YYNGEE. Germline trimming cut 1 base from V and 7 bases from J; bases unmatched to any gene: 9.

CDR3 region: CASSFSLNTEAFF. The CDR3 DNA reads TGTGCCAGCAGCTTTTCTTTAAACACTGAAGCTTTCTTT. The chain carries TRBV11-2 and TRBJ1-1; D unresolved. Germline values: CDR1 SGHAT, CDR2 FQNNGV. The germline V and J ends were trimmed by 3 bases and 2 bases, with 7 bases remaining between them. This CDR3 is 13 amino acids long.

The chain employs TRBV15 and TRBJ2-1, with D maybe TRBD2 (5 bases). The V and J ends lost 0 bases and 6 bases respectively, with 18 bases between them. This CDR3 is 17 amino acids long. Germline CDR1 is LNHNV and CDR2 is YYDKDF (reference sequence). The CDR3 DNA reads as TGTGCCACCAGCAGAGATAAAAGGAGGCCCATAGGCAATGAGCAGTTCTTC. This sequence encodes CATSRDKRRPIGNEQFF. The complete variable domain, with remaining parts taken from reference TRBV15 and TRBJ2-1, reads DAMVIQNPRYQVTQFGKPVTLSCSQTLNHNVMYWYQQKSSQAPKLLFHYYDKDFNNEADTPDNFQSRRPNTSFCFLDIRSPGLGDTAMYLCATSRDKRRPIGNEQFFGPGTRLTVL.

In this sample, this clone turned up once. CDR3 sequence: CASSQAAGRQYF. The CDR3 DNA follows: TGTGCCAGCAGCCAAGCTGCGGGTAGGCAGTACTTC. The rearrangement joins TRBV14 to TRBJ2-7, with D tentatively TRBD2 (5 bases). CDR1 SGHDN and CDR2 FVKESK come from the germline V gene. Trimming took 1 base from V and 9 from J, leaving 10 bases between them. This CDR3 contains 12 residues.

This sequence joins TRBV19 and TRBJ2-2, with 9 bases that match TRBD2. CDR3 length: 16 amino acids. The J segment lost 0 bases and the V segment lost 3 bases, leaving 2 bases of the junction unmatched. Germline V lookup: CDR1 LNHDA, CDR2 SQIVND (reference sequence). In DNA form, the CDR3 reads TGTGCCAGTAGTATGTTAGCGGGGGCGAACACCGGGGAGCTGTTTTTT. Translated, it gives CASSMLAGANTGELFF.

The chain recombines TRBV19 with TRBJ2-7; 7 nucleotides match TRBD1. The ends lost 2 bases at V and 6 bases at J; junction bases unmatched: 7. Germline CDR1 LNHDA, CDR2 SQIVND (reference sequence). The CDR3 spans 14 residues. CDR3: CASSIIRGQAEQYF. The CDR3, as DNA: TGTGCCAGTAGTATAATCCGTGGACAGGCCGAGCAGTACTTC.

In its sample, this clone was seen a few times. This chain connects TRBV15 to TRBJ1-1, with 8 bases matching TRBD1. The germline V gene has CDR1 LNHNV and CDR2 YYDKDF (reference sequence). J gave up 4 bases and V 1 base, and 11 bases lay outside the gene matches. This CDR3 has 17 residues. CDR3 bases: TGTGCCACCAGCAGAGGTCAGGGGGCCATGGGGCGCACTGAAGCTTTCTTT. Translation gives CATSRGQGAMGRTEAFF.

The rearrangement joins TRBV19 to TRBJ2-3; D is ambiguous. This CDR3 is built from 13 residues. Germline CDR1 and CDR2: LNHDA and SQIVND (reference sequence). Trimming cost V 1 base and J 0 bases, with 2 bases left between them. CDR3 protein: CASSIASTDTQYF. CDR3 in DNA: TGTGCCAGTAGTATAGCTAGCACAGATACGCAGTATTTT.

V and J are TRBV18 and TRBJ2-7, with D possibly TRBD1 on 6 matching bases. V shed 1 base and J shed 0 bases, with 7 bases lying between them. The CDR3 has 14 amino acids. Germline V gene lookup returns CDR1 KGHSH and CDR2 LQKENI. The CDR3 protein is CASSPLDSSYEQYF. The CDR3 DNA reads as TGTGCCAGCTCACCACTGGACAGCTCCTACGAGCAGTACTTC.

The chain carries TRBV6-5 and TRBJ1-2; possibly TRBD1 for D (6 bases). V was shortened by 6 bases and J by 2 bases, with 13 bases between the two germline ends. Germline CDR1 reads MNHEY; CDR2 reads SVGAGI. This CDR3 is 14 amino acids long. The CDR3 bases are TGTGCCAGCAGCGTGACGAGGGGGAACTATGGCTACACCTTC. Translated: CASSVTRGNYGYTF.

This chain uses TRBV4-1 with TRBJ2-1; D gene ambiguous. The CDR3 is 16 residues long. Germline V gives CDR1 MGHRA, CDR2 YSYEKL. V was clipped by 6 bases and J by 3 bases, with 18 bases between them. The CDR3 is CASSPLSQVIYNEQFF. As DNA, the CDR3 is TGCGCCAGCAGTCCCCTGTCGCAGGTGATCTACAATGAGCAGTTCTTC.

The chain links TRBV28 to TRBJ2-2; 9 bases are a match to TRBD1. With 6 bases clipped from V and 3 bases from J, the junction kept 2 bases outside the gene matches. Germline V gene sequence: CDR1 MDHEN, CDR2 SYDVKM. This CDR3 is built from 14 residues. CDR3 sequence: CASSDRGYTGELFF. CDR3 nucleotide sequence: TGTGCCAGCAGCGACAGGGGGTACACCGGGGAGCTGTTTTTT.

V and J are TRBV20-1 and TRBJ1-2, with D tentatively TRBD1 (5 bases). Trimming stripped 3 bases from V and 0 bases from J, with 11 bases between. Germline V gives CDR1 DFQATT, CDR2 SNEGSKA (reference sequence). This CDR3 contains 14 residues. The CDR3 coding sequence is TGCAGTGCTAGTAAAGGGGTACCTAACTATGGCTACACCTTC. Protein sequence: CSASKGVPNYGYTF.

This clone was seen only a few times. CDR3 loop: CASSTGLAVITDTQYF. The CDR3 DNA reads as TGTGCCAGCAGTACGGGACTAGCGGTAATCACAGATACGCAGTATTTT. This chain uses TRBV6-6 with TRBJ2-3; 11 bases agree with TRBD2. Germline lookup yields CDR1 MNHNY and CDR2 SVGAGI (reference sequence). The CDR3 spans 16 residues. V was clipped by 5 bases and J by 2 bases; unmatched bases: 6.

The rearrangement uses TRBV5-6 and TRBJ1-1, with D possibly matching TRBD1 (5 bases). The CDR3 is 14 amino acids. Germline values: CDR1 SGHDT, CDR2 YYEEEE. The germline V and J ends were trimmed by 3 bases and 7 bases, with 16 bases remaining between them. The CDR3 loop is CASSSGGRGYEAFF. The CDR3, as DNA: TGTGCCAGCAGCTCCGGGGGTAGGGGCTATGAAGCTTTCTTT.

In this sample, this clone turned up a few times. This chain links TRBV14 with TRBJ1-4, with 9 bases that match TRBD1. The CDR3 has 15 residues. V shed 5 bases and J 3 bases; nucleotides not matched to a gene: 4. Per germline, CDR1 SGHDN and CDR2 FVKESK. In DNA form, the CDR3 reads TGTGCCAGCAGCTTAAGGACAGGGGCTAATGAAAAACTGTTTTTT. This sequence encodes CASSLRTGANEKLFF. Drawing the rest from reference TRBV14 and TRBJ1-4, the complete variable domain is EAGVTQFPSHSVIEKGQTVTLRCDPISGHDNLYWYRRVMGKEIKFLLHFVKESKQDESGMPNNRFLAERTGGTYSTLKVQPAELEDSGVYFCASSLRTGANEKLFFGSGTQLSVL.